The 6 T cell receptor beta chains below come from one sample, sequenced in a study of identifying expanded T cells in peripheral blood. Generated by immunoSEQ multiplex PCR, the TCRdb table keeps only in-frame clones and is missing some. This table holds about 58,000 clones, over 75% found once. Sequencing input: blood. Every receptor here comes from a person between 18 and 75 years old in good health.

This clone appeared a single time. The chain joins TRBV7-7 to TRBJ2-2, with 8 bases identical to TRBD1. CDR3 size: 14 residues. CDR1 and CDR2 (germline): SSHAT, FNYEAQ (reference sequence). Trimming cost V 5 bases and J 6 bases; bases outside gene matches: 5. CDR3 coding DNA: TGTGCCAGCAGCGAAGACAGGGGATCCGGGGAGCTGTTTTTT. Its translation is CASSEDRGSGELFF.

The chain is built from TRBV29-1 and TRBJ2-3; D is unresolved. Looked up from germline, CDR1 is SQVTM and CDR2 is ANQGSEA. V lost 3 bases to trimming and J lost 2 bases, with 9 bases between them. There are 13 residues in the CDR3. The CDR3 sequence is CSVDPGSTDTQYF. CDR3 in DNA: TGCAGCGTTGATCCAGGATCCACAGATACGCAGTATTTT.

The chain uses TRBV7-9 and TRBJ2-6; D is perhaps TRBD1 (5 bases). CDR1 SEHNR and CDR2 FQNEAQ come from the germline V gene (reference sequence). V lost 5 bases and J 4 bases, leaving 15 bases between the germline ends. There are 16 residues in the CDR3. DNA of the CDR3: TGTGCCAGCAGCCGATTAGGGGCGCAGGGGGCCAACGTCCTGACTTTC. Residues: CASSRLGAQGANVLTF.

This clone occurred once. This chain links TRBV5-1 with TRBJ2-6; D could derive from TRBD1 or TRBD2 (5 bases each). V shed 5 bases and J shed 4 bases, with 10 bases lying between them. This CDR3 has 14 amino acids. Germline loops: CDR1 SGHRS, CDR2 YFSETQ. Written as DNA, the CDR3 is TGCGCCAGCAGGAGGGGCGGAGGGGCCAACGTCCTGACTTTC. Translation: CASRRGGGANVLTF.

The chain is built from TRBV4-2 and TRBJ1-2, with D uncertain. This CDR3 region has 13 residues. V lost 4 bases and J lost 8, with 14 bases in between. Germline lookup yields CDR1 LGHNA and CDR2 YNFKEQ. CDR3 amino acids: CASSPQNLGGYTF. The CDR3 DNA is TGTGCCAGCAGCCCTCAAAACCTCGGGGGCTACACCTTC.

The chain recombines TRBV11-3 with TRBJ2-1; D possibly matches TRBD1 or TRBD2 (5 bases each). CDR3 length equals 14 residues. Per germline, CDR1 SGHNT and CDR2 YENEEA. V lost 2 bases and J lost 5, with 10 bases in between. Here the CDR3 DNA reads TGTGCCAGCAGCTTACCCGGGGCCCACAATGAGCAGTTCTTC. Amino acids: CASSLPGAHNEQFF.